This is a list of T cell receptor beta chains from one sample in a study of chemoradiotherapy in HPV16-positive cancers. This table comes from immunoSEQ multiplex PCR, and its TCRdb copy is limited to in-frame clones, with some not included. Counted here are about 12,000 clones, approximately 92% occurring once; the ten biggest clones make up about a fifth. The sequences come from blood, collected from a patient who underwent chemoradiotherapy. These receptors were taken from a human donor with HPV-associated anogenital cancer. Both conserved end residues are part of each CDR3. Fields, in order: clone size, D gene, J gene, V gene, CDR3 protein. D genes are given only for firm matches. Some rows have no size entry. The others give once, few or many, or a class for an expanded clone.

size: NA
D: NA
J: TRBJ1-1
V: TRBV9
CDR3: CASSGVTGSLDTEAFF

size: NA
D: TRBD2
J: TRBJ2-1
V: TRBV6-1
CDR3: CASSGRTSGRGGYNEQFF

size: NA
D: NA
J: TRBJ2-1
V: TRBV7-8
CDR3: CASSLTLFLADFHNEQFF

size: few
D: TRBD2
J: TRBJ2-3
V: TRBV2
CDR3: CASSGTSGGTDTQYF

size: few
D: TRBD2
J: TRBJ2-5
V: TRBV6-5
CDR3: CASSSLAGGPGETQYF

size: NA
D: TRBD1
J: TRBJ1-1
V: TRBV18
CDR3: CASSPQGAKTEAFF

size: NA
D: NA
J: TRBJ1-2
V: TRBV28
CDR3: CASTPLAGLYGYTF

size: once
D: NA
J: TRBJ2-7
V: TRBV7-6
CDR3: CASSLKGGSGRFYEQYF

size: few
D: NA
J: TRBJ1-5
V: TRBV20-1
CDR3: CSRVRTQHF

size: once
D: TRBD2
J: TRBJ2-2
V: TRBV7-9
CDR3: CASNGLAGASTGELFF

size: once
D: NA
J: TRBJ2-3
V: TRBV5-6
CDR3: CASSWRPGRLTDTQYF

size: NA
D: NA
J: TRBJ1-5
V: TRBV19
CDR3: CASSVWGKKYQPQHF